These 28 T cell receptor beta chains were sequenced from one sample in a study of OX40 agonist ivuxolimab in advanced cancers. Library construction relied on the immunoSEQ multiplex PCR assay. Imported from immuneACCESS, the table was reduced by TCRdb to in-frame sequences with V and J called. These copies leave out some clones; in studies compared against another copy, an unresolved V gene accounts for under half, and the cause of the remainder is not known. The sample yields approximately 20,000 clones; about 86% were counted once. The top ten hold 12% to 15% of the sample. The specimen comprised CD4+ or CD8+ T cells sorted from blood, sampled in a trial of the OX40 agonist ivuxolimab. These receptors were obtained from an adult with an advanced solid tumor such as melanoma, head and neck, liver or kidney cancer.

V and J are TRBV7-9 and TRBJ2-3; D remains ambiguous. The CDR3 runs to 12 residues. V lost 5 bases, J lost 3 bases, and 6 bases lay in between. The germline CDR1 and CDR2 sequences are SEHNR and FQNEAQ (reference sequence). The CDR3 DNA follows: TGTGCCAGCAGCGGGGTGACAGATACGCAGTATTTT. Translation: CASSGVTDTQYF.

Only one count was recorded for this clone. The rearrangement uses TRBV19 and TRBJ2-3; a weak D match, TRBD1 (6 bases). Trimming stripped 5 bases from V and 6 bases from J, with 33 bases between. The CDR3 runs to 20 residues. Germline values: CDR1 LNHDA, CDR2 SQIVND (reference sequence). DNA of the CDR3: TGTGCCAGTAGTCCCCGGCGTCGGGACAACGGCGGGTTTTTTGTGGATACGCAGTATTTT. Translated, it gives CASSPRRRDNGGFFVDTQYF. Complete variable domain (other parts from reference TRBV19 and TRBJ2-3): DGGITQSPKYLFRKEGQNVTLSCEQNLNHDAMYWYRQDPGQGLRLIYYSQIVNDFQKGDIAEGYSVSREKKESFPLTVTSAQKNPTAFYLCASSPRRRDNGGFFVDTQYFGPGTRLTVL.

This clone was recorded only once. This rearrangement joins TRBV5-8 to TRBJ1-2; 12 nucleotides line up with TRBD1. CDR1 and CDR2 (germline): SGHTS, YDEGEE. The CDR3 extends over 14 amino acids. The V segment lost 2 bases and the J segment 8 bases; nucleotides outside the gene matches: 4. For the CDR3, the DNA is TGTGCCAGCAGCTTAGAGGGGACAGGGGGCGGCTACACCTTC. Amino acid sequence: CASSLEGTGGGYTF.

This sequence joins TRBV2 and TRBJ2-1, with 9 nucleotides matching TRBD1. Germline V gene sequence: CDR1 SNHLY, CDR2 FYNNEI. The CDR3 totals 14 residues. V lost 7 bases, J lost 3 bases, and 4 bases stayed unmatched. For the CDR3, the DNA is TGTGCCAGCATTAAGGACAGGGGCTACAATGAGCAGTTCTTC. Protein: CASIKDRGYNEQFF.

The V call is TRBV10-3, the J call TRBJ2-5, with D perhaps matching TRBD2 (6 bases). This CDR3 has 14 residues. Trimming took 6 bases from V and 0 from J, leaving 11 bases between them. Germline lookup yields CDR1 ENHRY and CDR2 SYGVKD. CDR3 DNA: TGTGCCATCAGCCTCGGGGGTAACCAAGAGACCCAGTACTTC. This sequence encodes CAISLGGNQETQYF.

This sequence joins TRBV7-9 and TRBJ1-1; possible D gene TRBD1, 6 bases. Trimming removed 7 bases from V and 4 bases from J, with 16 bases in between. Germline V gene lookup returns CDR1 SEHNR and CDR2 FQNEAQ (reference sequence). The CDR3 consists of 14 residues. For the CDR3, the DNA is TGTGCCAGCAACAAACTTACAGGGTTCACTGAAGCTTTCTTT. This encodes CASNKLTGFTEAFF.

The chain combines TRBV10-3 with TRBJ2-2; D not resolved. V dropped 7 bases and J dropped 0 bases, with 6 bases sitting between them. The germline gives CDR1 ENHRY, CDR2 SYGVKD. This CDR3 is built from 13 residues. CDR3 loop: CAIKLTNTGELFF. In DNA form, the CDR3 reads TGTGCCATCAAGCTAACGAACACCGGGGAGCTGTTTTTT.

The genes are TRBV10-3 and TRBJ1-1; D gene unclear. V lost 6 bases and J lost 3, with 11 bases in between. The CDR3 is 13 residues long. From germline, CDR1 is ENHRY and CDR2 SYGVKD. The CDR3 sequence: CAIRKDGDTEAFF. The DNA for the CDR3 is TGTGCCATCAGGAAGGACGGGGACACTGAAGCTTTCTTT.

The table lists this clone with a few counts. The CDR3 DNA follows: TGTGCCAGTAACGAGGTGGGACAGGCCCTTAACTATGGCTACACCTTC. Protein product: CASNEVGQALNYGYTF. This sequence joins TRBV19 and TRBJ1-2; 8 nucleotides align to TRBD1. The V gene end was trimmed by 7 bases and the J gene end by 1 base; junction bases not matched to a gene: 11. The germline CDR1 and CDR2 sequences are LNHDA and SQIVND (reference sequence). The CDR3 is 16 residues long.

The chain carries TRBV28 and TRBJ2-7; the match to TRBD2 covers 8 bases. V was pared by 4 bases and J by 4 bases, with 9 bases of the junction left unmatched. The CDR3 is made up of 15 amino acids. In germline, CDR1 is MDHEN, CDR2 SYDVKM. CDR3 nucleotide sequence: TGTGCCAGCAGTTCCCCCCGGGGGGGGACTTACGAGCAGTACTTC. This sequence encodes CASSSPRGGTYEQYF. The full variable domain, rest sourced from reference TRBV28 and TRBJ2-7, is DVKVTQSSRYLVKRTGEKVFLECVQDMDHENMFWYRQDPGLGLRLIYFSYDVKMKEKGDIPEGYSVSREKKERFSLILESASTNQTSMYLCASSSPRGGTYEQYFGPGTRLTVT.

This chain links TRBV19 with TRBJ1-2; unclear D gene. Germline assignment: CDR1 LNHDA and CDR2 SQIVND (reference sequence). Trimming left V 6 bases short and J 5 bases short, with 13 bases between. This CDR3 has 13 amino acids. CDR3 DNA sequence: TGTGCCAGTAGCGGTGAGCATTCGTATGGCTACACCTTC. As protein: CASSGEHSYGYTF.

This rearrangement joins TRBV6-9 to TRBJ2-7; D gene ambiguous. Germline V CDR1 and CDR2: MNHGY, SVAAGI. Deletions cut 3 bases from V and 3 bases from J, with 12 bases between. This CDR3 is built from 14 residues. CDR3 coding DNA: TGTGCCAGCAGTTACTACAGCCCCCTCTACGAGCAGTACTTC. It codes for CASSYYSPLYEQYF.

A few counts support this clone. V gene TRBV4-2 combines with J gene TRBJ2-7; tentatively, D is TRBD2 (5 bases). V shed 0 bases and J shed 5 bases, with 11 bases lying between them. CDR3 length: 14 amino acids. From germline, CDR1 is LGHNA and CDR2 YNFKEQ. CDR3 amino acids: CASSQETGRDEQYF. CDR3 coding DNA: TGTGCCAGCAGCCAAGAGACTGGGCGGGACGAGCAGTACTTC.

A single count supports this clone. The chain combines TRBV7-9 with TRBJ2-2, with D hard to call. Germline loops: CDR1 SEHNR, CDR2 FQNEAQ (reference sequence). The CDR3 is made up of 13 amino acids. V was pared by 5 bases and J by 2 bases, with 6 bases between. The CDR3 bases are TGTGCCAGCAGCCCATCTAACACCGGGGAGCTGTTTTTT. Translation: CASSPSNTGELFF.

The J gene is TRBJ1-1, the V gene TRBV2, with unresolved D. There are 11 residues in the CDR3. Germline-derived CDR1 and CDR2 are SNHLY and FYNNEI. Between the trimmed V and J ends, which lost 4 bases and 3 bases, there was a span of 3 bases. The CDR3 DNA is TGTGCCAGCAGTGTAGACACTGAAGCTTTCTTT. This codes for CASSVDTEAFF.

The CDR3 here is CASRAPYSPLHF. CDR3 sequence (DNA): TGTGCCAGCAGAGCCCCTTATTCACCCCTCCACTTT. This rearrangement joins TRBV6-5 to TRBJ1-6; D remains unclear. Trimming removed 6 bases from V and 8 bases from J, with 8 bases in between. This CDR3 spans 12 amino acids. Germline V gene data show CDR1 as MNHEY and CDR2 as SVGAGI.

The V gene is TRBV7-9, the J gene TRBJ2-5; 9 bases match TRBD1. This CDR3 has 15 residues. J lost 5 bases, V lost 5 bases, and 9 bases had no gene match. The V gene's germline CDR1 is SEHNR and CDR2 FQNEAQ (reference sequence). CDR3 DNA: TGTGCCAGCAGCATACCGACAGGGGGGACCGAGACCCAGTACTTC. Translation: CASSIPTGGTETQYF.

This clone was detected only once. The V and J genes are TRBV6-1 and TRBJ1-5; D not certain. The CDR3 is made up of 13 amino acids. Germline V gene data show CDR1 as MNHNS and CDR2 as SASEGT. Deletions cut 7 bases from V and 7 bases from J, with 14 bases between. CDR3 residues: CASTRGPDQPQHF. CDR3 in DNA: TGTGCCAGCACTCGCGGCCCCGACCAGCCCCAGCATTTT.

CDR3 amino acids: CASSAGQGALSSYNEQFF. The CDR3 DNA follows: TGCGCCAGCAGCGCAGGACAGGGGGCCCTTAGCTCCTACAATGAGCAGTTCTTC. V and J are TRBV5-1 and TRBJ2-1, with 11 nucleotides matching TRBD1. Losses at the gene ends were 4 bases for V and 0 bases for J; bases not matched to a gene: 9. Germline V gene data show CDR1 as SGHRS and CDR2 as YFSETQ. The CDR3 has 18 amino acids.

V and J are TRBV30 and TRBJ1-4; maybe TRBD1 (5 bases). CDR3 length: 13 residues. With 5 bases removed from V and 5 bases from J, the gap between germline ends came to 12 bases. Germline V gives CDR1 GTSNPN, CDR2 SVGIG (reference sequence). The CDR3 DNA reads TGTGCCTGGGCGGTGGGGGAGAATGAAAAACTGTTTTTT. Translation gives CAWAVGENEKLFF.

In its sample, this clone was seen once. The chain has TRBV6-5 and TRBJ1-6; 8 bases are a match to TRBD1. Germline V gene lookup returns CDR1 MNHEY and CDR2 SVGAGI. There are 15 residues in the CDR3. V gave up 4 bases and J gave up 5 bases; unmatched junction bases: 4. CDR3 sequence (DNA): TGTGCCAGCAGTTCACCGACAGGGGATAATTCACCCCTCCACTTT. Translation: CASSSPTGDNSPLHF.

The V call is TRBV7-3, the J call TRBJ2-2; 7 bases align to TRBD2. CDR1 is SGHTA and CDR2 is FQGTGA in the germline V gene. Trimming cost V 2 bases and J 2 bases; bases outside gene matches: 8. The CDR3 is 17 residues long. For the CDR3, the DNA is TGTGCCAGCAGCTTAGGGGGAGGGCCCCATAACACCGGGGAGCTGTTTTTT. Residues: CASSLGGGPHNTGELFF.

By sample fraction, this clone is large. In DNA, the CDR3 is TGTGCCAGCAGCTGGACAGGGGTTTACGAGCAGTACTTC. Protein product: CASSWTGVYEQYF. This chain connects TRBV28 to TRBJ2-7; 9 positions agree with TRBD1. This CDR3 comprises 13 residues. The germline gives CDR1 MDHEN, CDR2 SYDVKM. Germline trimming cut 6 bases from V and 4 bases from J; bases unmatched to any gene: 4.

V is TRBV28 and J is TRBJ2-7; D is unclear. This CDR3 comprises 14 residues. Trimming removed 2 bases from V and 3 bases from J, with 11 bases in between. Germline V lookup: CDR1 MDHEN, CDR2 SYDVKM. Written as DNA, the CDR3 is TGTGCCAGCAGTTTAACAGATATATTCTACGAGCAGTACTTC. This encodes CASSLTDIFYEQYF.

The chain uses TRBV2 and TRBJ1-1, with 8 bases identical to TRBD1. The germline gives CDR1 SNHLY, CDR2 FYNNEI. V lost 6 bases to trimming and J lost 2 bases; unmatched junction nucleotides: 5. The CDR3 contains 14 residues. Written as DNA, the CDR3 is TGTGCCAGCAGGGACAGGGCTCCCAACACTGAAGCTTTCTTT. Translating gives CASRDRAPNTEAFF.

In DNA form, the CDR3 reads TGTGCCAGCACCATCTCAATGGAGACCCAGTACTTC. It encodes CASTISMETQYF. The rearrangement joins TRBV7-2 to TRBJ2-5; no definite D call. The CDR3 consists of 12 residues. V was clipped by 7 bases and J by 5 bases, with 11 bases between them. CDR1 is SGHTA and CDR2 is FQGNSA in the germline V gene. Drawing the rest from reference TRBV7-2 and TRBJ2-5, the complete variable domain is GAGVSQSPSNKVTEKGKDVELRCDPISGHTALYWYRQSLGQGLEFLIYFQGNSAPDKSGLPSDRFSAERTGGSVSTLTIQRTQQEDSAVYLCASTISMETQYFGPGTRLLVL.

The rearrangement links TRBV7-3 to TRBJ2-1; a weak D match, TRBD1 (5 bases). The V gene lost 3 bases and the J gene lost 5 bases, with 14 bases spanning the gap. This CDR3 contains 15 residues. Germline lookup yields CDR1 SGHTA and CDR2 FQGTGA. The CDR3 loop is CASSLTDEQHNEQFF. CDR3 bases: TGTGCCAGCAGCTTGACAGATGAACAACACAATGAGCAGTTCTTC.

V gene TRBV27 combines with J gene TRBJ2-7; D unclear. Germline V lookup: CDR1 MNHEY, CDR2 SMNVEV (reference sequence). V lost 3 bases and J lost 3, with 12 bases in between. This CDR3 has 14 residues. The CDR3: CASSFKDGNYEQYF. Written as DNA, the CDR3 is TGTGCCAGCAGTTTCAAGGACGGCAACTACGAGCAGTACTTC.